The source of this T cell receptor (beta chain) is a study of shared clonotypes between healthy human individuals. Study-wide context: Each donor had three CD4 naive, three CD4 memory, two CD8 naive and one CD8 memory plate.

The CDR3 length is 14 residues. The V and J ends lost 6 bases and 6 bases, in that order; junction bases with no gene match: 8. The germline V gene has CDR1 MNHNS and CDR2 SASEGT. The repertoire was sequenced with immunoSEQ multiplex PCR; TCRdb's copy has only in-frame clones and lacks some. The sample consists of about 990,000 clones, 75% to 80% of them appearing once. The V call is TRBV6-1, the J call TRBJ2-3, with TRBD2 matching over 8 bases. Sequencing input: memory CD4+ T cells from PBMCs. Stated subset: CD45RA-negative fraction. The TCR was taken from a young man in good health. Some clones in this sample may be carry-over from other donors' samples. The CDR3 loop reads CASSPPGGADTQYF. The CDR3, as DNA: TGTGCCAGCAGCCCGCCGGGGGGGGCGGATACGCAGTATTTT.